This T cell receptor beta chain was recovered during a study of T cell repertoires in cytomegalovirus infection. On the study more broadly: Recently identified HLA-C-restricted and well-studied HLA-B-restricted CMV epitopes were used. Public TCR beta signature analysis indicated the presence of both CMV infection and matching HLA type. Broader study findings: CMV carriers with the relevant HLA were identified by cumulative public TCR beta family frequency.

Germline CDR1 MNHEY, CDR2 SMNVEV (reference sequence). The junction had 23 bases not matched to a gene; V was cut back by 3 bases and J by 5 bases. This CDR3 has 21 residues. MiXCR, run by TCRdb on the reads, gives a single entry per CDR3 protein. The table includes 100,000 to 150,000 distinct CDR3 sequences, around 32% detected once. As to this clonotype: The antigen is unknown.

The chain carries TRBV27 and TRBJ2-5; 11 nucleotides match TRBD2. The specimen comprised CD8+ T cells from cultured PBMCs, sampled from culture after CMV antigen stimulation. The TCR comes from a human donor in good health (CMV status not recorded). Some clones in this sample may be carry-over from other donors' samples. This CDR3 reads CASSLTLVHPQLAGEWETQYF. The CDR3 DNA sequence: TGTGCCAGCAGTTTGACCCTCGTACATCCCCAACTAGCGGGGGAGTGGGAGACCCAGTACTTC.